The present entry profiles one TCR beta chain with its context. Its antigen remains unknown. Looked up from germline, CDR1 is SGHNT and CDR2 is YENEEA. Trimming stripped 8 bases from V and 2 bases from J, with 16 bases between. The CDR3 has 14 amino acids. The source of the sample is a study of T cell responses to AZD1222 COVID-19 vaccine. Study-level findings and limits: Spike-specific TCR repertoires showed rising breadth and depth after two AZD1222 doses.

Measured with immunoSEQ multiplex PCR; TCRdb has only the in-frame clones, and not every one. The sample lists 210,000 or so clones, around 94% occurring once. V gene TRBV11-3 combines with J gene TRBJ2-7; D unclear. The source is an adult who received the MenACWY meningococcal vaccine as a control. Here the sequenced sample was peripheral blood, taken 28 days after the second dose of the MenACWY control vaccine. CDR3 sequence: CASPPRSNPYEQYF. The CDR3 DNA reads as TGTGCCAGCCCCCCCAGATCAAACCCCTACGAGCAGTACTTC.